The rows below give T cell receptor beta chains drawn from one sample of a study of regulatory T cells in long-lasting Graves disease. Each CDR3 protein is one row after TCRdb ran MiXCR on the multiplex PCR reads. The sample holds about 360,000 distinct CDR3 sequences; under 20% are singletons and the top ten take around 21%. The data also belong to a second study, concerning T cells in Graves' hyperthyroidism and ophthalmopathy.

The source material was peripheral blood mononuclear cells (PBMCs), sampled at new diagnosis, from a patient treated with antithyroid drugs. These receptor sequences come from a woman between 18 and 29 years old with Graves disease. Each CDR3 is given with its conserved first and last residue. The order of the fields is D gene, clone size, J gene, V gene, CDR3 DNA, CDR3 protein. The D gene is left open where the match is weak. Size is stated for part of the rows, as once, few or many counts, or as a class when the clone is expanded.

TRBD1 - TRBJ1-6 TRBV10-2 TGCGCCAGCAGCCCCGGGACAGGGGGCTTCCACTTT CASSPGTGGFHF
- many TRBJ2-1 TRBV3-1 TGTGCCAGCAGCCCCTCCGGGACGAGGAATGAGCAGTTCTTC CASSPSGTRNEQFF
- many TRBJ2-1 TRBV7-2 TGTGCCAGCAGCACTTGGACGACAAGCTCCTACAATGAGCAGTTCTTC CASSTWTTSSYNEQFF
- many TRBJ1-6 TRBV2 TGTGCCAGCAGTGAAGTCCGGGGGGTTTCACCCCTCCACTTT CASSEVRGVSPLHF
- many TRBJ2-3 TRBV27 TGTGCCAGCAGTTTAAGGAGACGGCCCGCTAGCACAGATACGCAGTATTTT CASSLRRRPASTDTQYF
TRBD2 few TRBJ2-2 TRBV10-2 TGCGCCAGCATCCTAAGCGGGGGGCCGAACACCGGGGAGCTGTTTTTT CASILSGGPNTGELFF
- - TRBJ2-3 TRBV2 TGTGCCAGCGAAGGGGAGTGGGGGGGCACAGATACGCAGTATTTT CASEGEWGGTDTQYF
- few TRBJ1-5 TRBV10-3 TGTGCCACCCAAACCAGGGGCGGGGAGAGGAGCAATCAGCCCCAGCATTTT CATQTRGGERSNQPQHF
- many TRBJ1-2 TRBV3-1 TGTGCCAGCAGCCCTCAACCAAGCCGTACTAACTATGGCTACACCTTC CASSPQPSRTNYGYTF
- few TRBJ2-7 TRBV4-1 TGCGCCAGCAGCCAAGAATGGGGGGCAGGGTACGAGCAGTACTTC CASSQEWGAGYEQYF
TRBD1 - TRBJ2-3 TRBV6-5 TGTGCCAGCAGCTACGACAGGGGCACAGATACGCAGTATTTT CASSYDRGTDTQYF
- many TRBJ2-2 TRBV12-3/TRBV12-4 TGTGCCAGCATGGGGCTCAGGAACACCGGGGAGCTGTTTTTT CASMGLRNTGELFF
- many TRBJ2-2 TRBV3-1 TGTGCCAGCAGCCAAACCGGGACTGTGAACACCGGGGAGCTGTTTTTT CASSQTGTVNTGELFF
TRBD2 - TRBJ2-3 TRBV6-1 TGTGCCAGCAATAACGGACTAGGCTCTAGCACAGATACGCAGTATTTT CASNNGLGSSTDTQYF
- many TRBJ2-1 TRBV5-1 TGCGCCAGCAGCTTTTCTAGCTCCAATGAGCAGTTCTTC CASSFSSSNEQFF
TRBD1 - TRBJ1-2 TRBV29-1 TGCAGCGTTTGGGGACAGGGGCCTGGCTACACCTTC CSVWGQGPGYTF
TRBD2 many TRBJ2-5 TRBV9 TGTGCCAGCAGCGTGGGAAGGTTAGCGGGGATCCAAGAGACCCAGTACTTC CASSVGRLAGIQETQYF
- many TRBJ1-5 TRBV2 TGTGCCAGCAGTGAGAACCCCAGAGATCAGCCCCAGCATTTT CASSENPRDQPQHF
- many TRBJ1-2 TRBV12-3/TRBV12-4 TGTGCCAGCAATTCACGAAGGGGGGGCGGCACCTATGGCTACACCTTC CASNSRRGGGTYGYTF
- many TRBJ2-7 TRBV7-2 TGTGCCAGCAGCAAAGATACCTACGGGCAGTACTTC CASSKDTYGQYF
- many TRBJ1-3 TRBV2 TGTGCCAGCAGGCAGGGGTATGGAAACACCATATATTTT CASRQGYGNTIYF
- many TRBJ2-1 TRBV3-1 TGTGCCAGCAGCCACGTACTACTCGGTGTGCGGAATGAGCAGTTCTTC CASSHVLLGVRNEQFF
- - TRBJ1-2 TRBV4-2 TGTGCCAGCAGCTTAGCCTGGGGGTTGGACTATGGCTACACCTTC CASSLAWGLDYGYTF
- few TRBJ1-5 TRBV27 TGTGCCAGCAGTCCCCGGACAGCCCTCAGGTCCCAGCATTTT CASSPRTALRSQHF
TRBD2 - TRBJ2-1 TRBV7-6 TGTGCCAGCAGCTTAGGGACTAGCGGGGGTAGCTCCTACAATGAGCAGTTCTTC CASSLGTSGGSSYNEQFF
- many TRBJ1-3 TRBV3-1 TGTGCCAGCAGCCAGCCCCTCTGGCCGGGGGGCTCTGGAAACACCATATATTTT CASSQPLWPGGSGNTIYF
- many TRBJ2-2 TRBV10-3 TGTGCCATCAGCGCCGCCGGGGGCACCGGGGAGCTGTTTTTT CAISAAGGTGELFF
TRBD2 - TRBJ2-3 TRBV4-2 TGTGCCAGCAGCCCGGGGGGGGGCGGGATGACAGATACGCAGTATTTT CASSPGGGGMTDTQYF
- many TRBJ1-2 TRBV2 TGTGCCAGCGTCGCGGGGGAGGGCCTTTATGGCTACACCTTC CASVAGEGLYGYTF
TRBD2 many TRBJ2-1 TRBV6-1 TGTGCCAGCAGTGCCCCGCTACTAGCGGGAGGGTACAATGAGCAGTTCTTC CASSAPLLAGGYNEQFF
- many TRBJ1-5 TRBV6-5 TGTGCCAGCAGTTACTCGGGGCTCGGCAATCAGCCCCAGCATTTT CASSYSGLGNQPQHF
- many TRBJ1-2 TRBV3-1 TGTGCCAGCAGCCAACCTAGTTATGGCTACACCTTC CASSQPSYGYTF
- many TRBJ1-6 TRBV6-2/TRBV6-3 TGTGCCAGCAGTTACTTCAGGAGTTTGGAAAATTCACCCCTCCACTTT CASSYFRSLENSPLHF
TRBD1 many TRBJ2-7 TRBV2 TGTGCCAGCAGGACAACAGGGGTGGGTAACGAGCAGTACTTC CASRTTGVGNEQYF
TRBD1 - TRBJ2-2 TRBV9 TGTGCCAGCACTCTCAGTCGGGACAGAGGAACCGGGGAGCTGTTTTTT CASTLSRDRGTGELFF
- - TRBJ2-5 TRBV7-9 TGTGCCAGCAGCGTTGACAGTTTTCAAGAGACCCAGTACTTC CASSVDSFQETQYF
TRBD2 many TRBJ2-7 TRBV5-1 TGCGCCAGCAGGGTCGGGCGGGGGGGACCCTACGAGCAGTACTTC CASRVGRGGPYEQYF
- many TRBJ2-7 TRBV6-5 TGTGCCAGCAGTTATCCCAAGCCGTACGAGCAGTACTTC CASSYPKPYEQYF
- many TRBJ2-7 TRBV5-1 TGCGCCAGCAGCTTGGGGTCAGGGAGCGCTTCCTACGAGCAGTACTTC CASSLGSGSASYEQYF
TRBD2 - TRBJ2-1 TRBV19 TGTGCCAGTAGTATACGGGCTAGCGGGGGGGAGCAGTTCTTC CASSIRASGGEQFF
TRBD2 many TRBJ2-7 TRBV30 TGTGCCTGGAGTTTGAGCGGGGGGCACTACGAGCAGTACTTC CAWSLSGGHYEQYF
TRBD2 many TRBJ2-5 TRBV28 TGTGCCAGCAGGCCTACTAGCGGGCCAGTGACCCAGTACTTC CASRPTSGPVTQYF
TRBD2 - TRBJ2-1 TRBV20-1 TGCAGTGCCACCAGACTAGCGGGGGGTGGTGAGCAGTTCTTC CSATRLAGGGEQFF
- - TRBJ1-4 TRBV28 TGTGCCAGCAGTTTATTTGGGGGGATGACTAATGAAAAACTGTTTTTT CASSLFGGMTNEKLFF
TRBD2 many TRBJ2-1 TRBV7-2 TGTGCCAGCAGCCAGGGACTAGCGTTAAATGAGCAGTTCTTC CASSQGLALNEQFF
TRBD2 - TRBJ2-7 TRBV7-6 TGTGCCAGCAGCTCGGTAGCGGGAGGCCCTGAGCAGTACTTC CASSSVAGGPEQYF
TRBD1 - TRBJ1-5 TRBV10-3 TGTGCCATCAGAGGGACAGTGAATCAGCCCCAGCATTTT CAIRGTVNQPQHF
- few TRBJ1-2 TRBV7-8 TGTGCCAGCAGCTTAGGCGGACAGCCTCCTGGCTATGGCTACACCTTC CASSLGGQPPGYGYTF
- many TRBJ1-5 TRBV12-3/TRBV12-4 TGTGCCAGCAGTTGGGGAGAAAATAGCAATCAGCCCCAGCATTTT CASSWGENSNQPQHF
TRBD1 many TRBJ2-3 TRBV28 TGTGCCAGCAGTTCCGACAGGGTTGGCACAGATACGCAGTATTTT CASSSDRVGTDTQYF
TRBD2 many TRBJ2-4 TRBV7-8 TGTGCCAGCAGACTTGGGGGGAGGGTCTTTGGACAAAACATTCAGTACTTC CASRLGGRVFGQNIQYF
- - TRBJ1-1 TRBV20-1 TGCAGTGCTAGAGTAGGGCGGGGGGGCTGGTTGAACACTGAAGCTTTCTTT CSARVGRGGWLNTEAFF
- - TRBJ1-5 TRBV11-3 TGTGCCAGCAGCTTGGAGGGGGGTGCTCAGCCCCAGCATTTT CASSLEGGAQPQHF
- few TRBJ2-2 TRBV7-6 TGTGCCAGCAGCTTACAGGACGGCGGGGAGCTGTTTTTT CASSLQDGGELFF
- many TRBJ2-7 TRBV5-1 TGCGCCAGCAGCTTGGTTGGCAGGGTCTACGAGCAGTACTTC CASSLVGRVYEQYF
TRBD1 many TRBJ1-2 TRBV28 TGTGCCAGCAGCTACAGGGGGGGGTATGGCTACACCTTC CASSYRGGYGYTF
TRBD1 few TRBJ1-5 TRBV20-1 TGCAGTGCTAGGAGACAGGGCGCGAATCAGCCCCAGCATTTT CSARRQGANQPQHF
TRBD1 many TRBJ2-5 TRBV3-1 TGTGCCAGCAGCCCCAAAGGACAGGAAGAGACCCAGTACTTC CASSPKGQEETQYF
- - TRBJ1-1 TRBV28 TGTGCCAGCAGCCGGGGGCAGTACACTGAAGCTTTCTTT CASSRGQYTEAFF
- - TRBJ2-1 TRBV4-1 TGCGCCAGCAGCCTTTGGACCTCCCCAGGAAATGAGCAGTTCTTC CASSLWTSPGNEQFF